Sequencing of this T cell receptor beta chain was carried out in a study of identical twins. Germline CDR1 MRHNA, CDR2 SNTAGT. Unmatched junction bases numbered 12, after V lost 1 base and J lost 3 bases. The CDR3 sequence is 18 residues long. TCRdb independently ran MiXCR on the 5' RACE reads; one entry per CDR3 protein. The table shows 550,000 to 700,000 distinct CDR3 sequences, with 21% occurring only once. The same data also went into a second study, on T cells expressing NK-cell markers. That study adds: Among eight sequenced donors, seven carried HCMV seropositivity while one was seronegative.

Sequencing was performed on PBMCs. The V call is TRBV6-4, the J call TRBJ2-3; 8 nucleotides line up with TRBD2. The clonotype was recovered from a woman aged 18 to 35 in good health. The chain's CDR3 is CASSDYTRTSRKTDTQYF. CDR3 DNA sequence: TGTGCCAGCAGTGACTATACACGGACTAGCAGGAAGACAGATACGCAGTATTTT.